Listed here are 3 T cell receptor beta chains from one sample, sequenced in a study of T cell changes during pregnancy in multiple sclerosis. Some clones are missing from TCRdb's copy, which holds only in-frame ones; the method was immunoSEQ multiplex PCR. The table lists 55,000 to 80,000 clones, 85% to 90% of them singletons. Sequencing was performed on peripheral blood, taken after pregnancy. The receptors were gathered from a female donor in good health, enrolled as a control in a pregnancy study.

The V and J genes are TRBV7-2 and TRBJ2-2; TRBD1 matches 8 bases. Germline values: CDR1 SGHTA, CDR2 FQGNSA. J was trimmed by 4 bases and V by 3 bases; bases with no gene match: 7. This CDR3 comprises 16 residues. The CDR3: CASSFSRDRTTGELFF. The CDR3 region has the DNA TGTGCCAGCAGCTTTTCCCGGGACAGGACCACCGGGGAGCTGTTTTTT.

V is TRBV5-1 and J is TRBJ2-3, with 7 bases fitting TRBD2. V dropped 3 bases and J dropped 2; count of bases not matched to a gene: 9. Germline CDR1 is SGHRS and CDR2 is YFSETQ. CDR3 length: 16 amino acids. The CDR3: CASSSTGGLNTDTQYF. In DNA form, the CDR3 reads TGCGCCAGCAGCTCGACGGGGGGACTAAACACAGATACGCAGTATTTT.

This sequence joins TRBV5-4 and TRBJ2-3; 10 nucleotides line up with TRBD2. V gave up 3 bases and J gave up 2 bases; unmatched junction bases: 3. Germline V gives CDR1 SGHNT, CDR2 YYREEE (reference sequence). This CDR3 has 15 amino acids. The CDR3 DNA reads as TGTGCCAGCAGCTCCGGACTAGCGGACACAGATACGCAGTATTTT. It encodes CASSSGLADTDTQYF. Looking up the rest from reference TRBV5-4 and TRBJ2-3 gives the full variable domain: ETGVTQSPTHLIKTRGQQVTLRCSSQSGHNTVSWYQQALGQGPQFIFQYYREEENGRGNFPPRFSGLQFPNYSSELNVNALELDDSALYLCASSSGLADTDTQYFGPGTRLTVL.